This note documents a single T cell receptor (beta chain) sequence. This clonotype has a handful of counts. The clone's antigen remains unknown. Base qualities are not recorded, but no much larger clone differs from it by a single base. This sample was taken from a study of T-cell memory formation after mild COVID-19 (dated by TCRdb to the early 2020s). For context, the study as a whole: TCR sequence clusters from the two donors were found to be largely donor specific. T-cell clones expanding and contracting after mild COVID-19 in a couple of donors were tracked by longitudinal TCRalpha and TCRbeta repertoire sequencing. The cohort was made up of two young adult volunteers, one female and one male, who were previously healthy.

Findings and caveats that apply to the study as a whole: Whether the second-wave clones peaking on day 37 were SARS-CoV-2 specific was not confirmed. Clones that contracted from day 15 to 85 showed balanced CD4/CD8 phenotypes, whereas a second wave of clones that expanded from day 15 to 37 leaned towards CD4+. Some responding clones were detected in pre-infection memory, suggesting pre-existing cross-reactive memory T cells joined the SARS-CoV-2 response. Only a couple of mild cases were covered by the study, and larger cohorts that include severe cases with pre-infection samples were considered necessary. Contracting CD4+ clones turned up mainly in the CM and EM memory subsets, whereas EMRA was where CD8+ clones were enriched.

Ficoll-Paque density gradient centrifugation was the method used to isolate PBMCs. The sequencer was an Illumina NovaSeq 6000. TCRalpha and TCRbeta cDNA libraries were built by 5'RACE with constant-segment primers, adding sample barcodes and unique molecular identifiers. Trizol reagent was used to extract RNA from every sample. Amplification of the libraries took two PCR steps, and the second step added a second sample barcode plus Illumina TruSeq adapters. Libraries were sequenced on an Illumina NovaSeq with 2 x 150 bp paired-end reads. Per the original workflow: The reads were demultiplexed and collapsed into UMI-guided consensus sequences using migec v1.2.7. Using mixcr v2.1.11, UMI consensuses were aligned to TRA and TRB V and J templates and then assembled into clonotypes. A clonotype was counted as expanded or contracted only if both edgeR and NoisET called the change significant, with noise models trained on biological replicates. For edgeR calls, a false discovery rate-adjusted p below 0.01 and a log2 fold-change threshold of 1 were applied. PCA with hierarchical clustering of max-normalized trajectories of the 1000 most abundant clonotypes was used as exploratory dynamics analysis. Separately sequenced CD4+ and CD8+ repertoires were used to assign a CD4 or CD8 phenotype to each responding clone. The raw public data were reprocessed by TCRdb itself: fastp quality trimming at Q25, MiXCR clonotype calling, in-frame beta chains only. A single entry per CDR3 protein holds the most common genes and DNA from its merged rows. TCRdb, not the original authors, processed these V and J calls. The sample table records a few hundred thousand distinct CDR3 sequences; around 30% of these occur just once. Approximately 13% of the sample goes to the ten largest clones.

What was sequenced was PBMCs or a T cell subset sorted from them (not recorded which). This TCR came from an adult woman who had mild COVID-19 (a few samples of this study predate the infection). The sample titles of this study are shuffled in the database, so cell type and time point are left out; the donor was told from shared clones.

The CDR3 region has the sequence CASSASSIAFYEQYF. The nucleotide sequence reads as follows: TGTGCCAGCAGCGCATCTAGTATCGCCTTCTACGAGCAGTACTTC. This chain joins TRBV7-2 to TRBJ2-7; the D gene is not confidently resolved. Relative to germline, V is 5 bases shorter and J is 3 bases shorter, with 17 bases between their ends. The CDR1 and CDR2 encoded by the germline V gene are SGHTA and FQGNSA. There are 15 amino acids in the CDR3, from cysteine to phenylalanine inclusive. Here the CDR3 DNA is all that survives: 45 bases in frame from base 1.